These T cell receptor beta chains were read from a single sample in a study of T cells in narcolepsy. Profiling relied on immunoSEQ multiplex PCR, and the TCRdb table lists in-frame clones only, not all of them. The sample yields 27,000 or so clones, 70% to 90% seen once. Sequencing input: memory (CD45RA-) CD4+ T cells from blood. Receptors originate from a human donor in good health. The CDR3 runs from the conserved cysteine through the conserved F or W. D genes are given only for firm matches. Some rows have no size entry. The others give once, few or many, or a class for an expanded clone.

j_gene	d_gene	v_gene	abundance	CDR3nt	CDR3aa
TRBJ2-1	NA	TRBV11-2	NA	TGTGCCAGCAGCCAAGCGGCCGGTAGCTCCTACAATGAGCAGTTCTTC	CASSQAAGSSYNEQFF
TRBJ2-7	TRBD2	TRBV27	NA	TGTGCCAGCAGTTTTATTAGCGGGGGTAGGCAGTACTTC	CASSFISGGRQYF
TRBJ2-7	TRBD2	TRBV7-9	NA	TGTGCCAGCATGCGGGGAGGGCAATCCTACGAGCAGTACTTC	CASMRGGQSYEQYF
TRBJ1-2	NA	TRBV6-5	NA	TGTGCCAGCAGTTACTCCCAGGCGCCCTATGGTTACACCTTC	CASSYSQAPYGYTF
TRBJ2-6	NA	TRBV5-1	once	TGCGCCAGCAGCTCTTCAGGGGCTGGGGCCAACGTCCTGACTTTC	CASSSSGAGANVLTF
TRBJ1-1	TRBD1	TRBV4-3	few	TGCGCCAGCAGCCAAGAGGGACAGGGAGTAGGTGAAGCTTTCTTT	CASSQEGQGVGEAFF
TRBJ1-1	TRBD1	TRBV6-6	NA	TGTGCCAGCAGTTCTGAAACAGGGGCGGGAACTGAAGCTTTCTTT	CASSSETGAGTEAFF
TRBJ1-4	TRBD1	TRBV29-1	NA	TGCAGCGTGGGGACAGGGGGCGGTGAAAAACTGTTTTTT	CSVGTGGGEKLFF
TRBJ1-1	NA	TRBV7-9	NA	TGTGCCAGCAGCTTGCCCCCCAGGGGTAAGGACACTGAAGCTTTCTTT	CASSLPPRGKDTEAFF
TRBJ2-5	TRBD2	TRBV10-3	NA	TGTGCCATCAGCGGGAGGCTCCAAGAGACCCAGTACTTC	CAISGRLQETQYF
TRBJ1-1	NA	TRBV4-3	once	TGCGCCAGCAGCCGCTTCCGGGCCACTGAAGCTTTCTTT	CASSRFRATEAFF
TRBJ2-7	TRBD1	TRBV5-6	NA	TGTGCCAGCAGCCCCCCGCGCCGACAGGGCTACTCCTACGAGCAGTACTTC	CASSPPRRQGYSYEQYF
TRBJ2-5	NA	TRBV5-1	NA	TGCGCCAGCAGCCTGGGACAAGGCCCTCAAGAGACCCAGTACTTC	CASSLGQGPQETQYF
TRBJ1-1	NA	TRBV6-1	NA	TGTGCCAGCAGTGACAACGGTAGAGAAGCTTTCTTT	CASSDNGREAFF
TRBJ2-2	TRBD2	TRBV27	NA	TGTGCCAGCAGTTTAGGCGGGAGTACCTTCACCGGGGAGCTGTTTTTT	CASSLGGSTFTGELFF
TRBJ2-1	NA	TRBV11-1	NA	TGTGCCAGCAGCCCTCCCGGGGGGCGCGGATCCTACCGCAATGAGCAGTTCTTC	CASSPPGGRGSYRNEQFF
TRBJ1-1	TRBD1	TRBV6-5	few	TGTGCCAGCAGTGTTGGGACAGGGACTGAAGCTTTCTTT	CASSVGTGTEAFF
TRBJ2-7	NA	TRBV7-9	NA	TGTGCCAGCAGCTTAACGACGGGACTCCCCGGCGAGCAGTACTTC	CASSLTTGLPGEQYF
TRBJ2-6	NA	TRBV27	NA	TGTGCCAGCAGGGAAATGTACTCTGGGGCCAACGTCCTGACTTTC	CASREMYSGANVLTF
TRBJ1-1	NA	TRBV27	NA	TGTGCCAGCAGTTTGATCCCAGGTGAAGCTTTCTTT	CASSLIPGEAFF
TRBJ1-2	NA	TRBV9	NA	TGTGCCAGCAGCGTACGAGGTGGTTATGGCTACACCTTC	CASSVRGGYGYTF
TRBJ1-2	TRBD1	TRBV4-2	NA	TGTGCCAGCAGCCAAGAAACCAGGGGGCGCAACTATGGCTACACCTTC	CASSQETRGRNYGYTF
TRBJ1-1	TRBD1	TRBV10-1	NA	TGCGCCAGCAGTGGTAACAGGGGGGCTGAAGCTTTCTTT	CASSGNRGAEAFF
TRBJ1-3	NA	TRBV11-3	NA	TGTGCCAGCAGCCGAAGATCCGAACAGGGAGACACCATATATTTT	CASSRRSEQGDTIYF
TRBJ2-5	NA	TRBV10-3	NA	TGTGCCATCAGTGTCGGTAGACAAGAGACCCAGTACTTC	CAISVGRQETQYF
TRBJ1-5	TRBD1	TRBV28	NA	TGTGCCAGCAGTTGGGGCTCTAGACAGGGGGGAGGCAATCAGCCCCAGCATTTT	CASSWGSRQGGGNQPQHF
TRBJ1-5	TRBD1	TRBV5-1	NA	TGCGCCAGCAGCTTGGGAACGGGACAGGGGCCGCCCCAGCATTTT	CASSLGTGQGPPQHF
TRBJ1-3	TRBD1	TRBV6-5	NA	TGTGCCAGCAGAGCGGACAGGGCCCCTGGAAACACCATATATTTT	CASRADRAPGNTIYF
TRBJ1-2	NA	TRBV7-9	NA	TGTGCCAGCATCCCTTTGGGGCGGCGGCGTGGCTACACCTTC	CASIPLGRRRGYTF
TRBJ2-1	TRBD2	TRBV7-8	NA	TGTGCCAGCAGCTTAGCGGGCGGGAGGGCGGCGTACTACAATGAGCAGTTCTTC	CASSLAGGRAAYYNEQFF
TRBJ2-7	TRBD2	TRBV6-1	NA	TGTGCCAGCAGTGCCTTGGGACTAGCGGTTCGGGACGAGCAGTACTTC	CASSALGLAVRDEQYF
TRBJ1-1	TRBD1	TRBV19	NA	TGTGCCAGTATCGAGAACAGGGGCTTTGAAGCTTTCTTT	CASIENRGFEAFF
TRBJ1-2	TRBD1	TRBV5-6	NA	TGTGCCAGCAGCTTTGTGTCGGGACAGGCTTATAACTATGGCTACACCTTC	CASSFVSGQAYNYGYTF
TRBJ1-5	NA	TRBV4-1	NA	TGCGCCAGCAGCCAAGAGGGGGGGGTACAGGGACATCAGCCCCAGCATTTT	CASSQEGGVQGHQPQHF
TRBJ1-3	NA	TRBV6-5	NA	TGTGCCAGCAGTTCACAGTTCTCTGGAAACACCATATATTTT	CASSSQFSGNTIYF